This T cell receptor beta chain was captured by sequencing in a study of CD8+ T cells in alopecia areata. General study points: Among the cells sequenced in scalp samples are also the resident alphabeta T cells of normal skin.

Treatment noted: oral pan-JAK inhibitor, 5-10 mg twice daily. Alopecia areata patients provided lesional scalp punch biopsies and peripheral blood, both collected for the study. PBMCs provided sorted CD4+ and CD8+ T cells. The V and J ends lost 0 bases and 5 bases respectively, with 8 bases between them. The CDR3 length is 13 residues. Per germline, CDR1 SGHRS and CDR2 YFSETQ. Once RNA had been extracted, it was reverse transcribed into cDNA to act as the sequencing template. TCRdb's copy holds only in-frame clones and misses some; the assay was immunoSEQ multiplex PCR. Here the sample spans around 210,000 clones, 64% being singletons. A word on this clone: Its antigen remains unknown.

This material consisted of CD4+ T cells sorted from blood, taken at week 4, from a patient treated with tofacitinib. The genes are TRBV5-1 and TRBJ2-5, with D perhaps TRBD1 (5 bases). The sequence came from a human donor with alopecia areata. The CDR3 loop is CASSLANRETQYF. The CDR3 DNA reads as TGCGCCAGCAGCTTGGCCAACAGGGAGACCCAGTACTTC.